The next 26 T cell receptor beta chains were all read from a single sample in a study of molecular identifiers for immune sequencing clone quantification. TCRdb fed the PCR reads into MiXCR, producing one record per CDR3 protein. The data hold 460,000 or so distinct CDR3 sequences, with about a fifth observed a single time. Sample: naive CD8+ T cells from blood, with Jurkat cell RNA spiked in. Subset specified: FACS-sorted CD8+CD4-CCR7+CD45RA+ naive T cells. These receptors all come from a human donor in good health. Some libraries in this study had Jurkat cell RNA spiked in.

This clonotype has at least ten counts. The chain recombines TRBV4-1 with TRBJ1-3; the match to TRBD1 covers 9 bases. Trimming at V came to 0 bases and at J to 1 base, leaving 10 bases not matched to a gene. This CDR3 has 19 amino acids. In germline, CDR1 is MGHRA, CDR2 YSYEKL. CDR3 protein: CASSQEGATGGISGNTIYF. CDR3 coding DNA: TGCGCCAGCAGCCAAGAAGGCGCGACAGGGGGAATATCTGGAAACACCATATATTTT.

This clonotype was recorded many times. This chain joins TRBV7-9 and TRBJ2-7; D is unclear. Germline CDR1 is SEHNR and CDR2 is FQNEAQ (reference sequence). Trimming took off 5 bases at V and 4 bases at J, with 9 bases between the two ends. This CDR3 spans 12 amino acids. CDR3 amino acids: CASSPKVYEQYF. The CDR3 region has the DNA TGTGCCAGCAGCCCGAAGGTATACGAGCAGTACTTC. The full variable domain, completed using reference TRBV7-9 and TRBJ2-7, is DTGVSQNPRHKITKRGQNVTFRCDPISEHNRLYWYRQTLGQGPEFLTYFQNEAQLEKSRLLSDRFSAERPKGSFSTLEIQRTEQGDSAMYLCASSPKVYEQYFGPGTRLTVT.

The chain is built from TRBV19 and TRBJ2-1; 10 bases agree with TRBD2. The CDR3 is made up of 15 amino acids. The trim removed 7 bases at V and 5 bases at J, leaving 8 bases unmatched. CDR1 is LNHDA, CDR2 SQIVND, per germline (reference sequence). CDR3 in amino acids: CASKILAGSNNEQFF. As DNA, the CDR3 is TGTGCCAGTAAGATACTAGCGGGGAGTAACAATGAGCAGTTCTTC.

The V and J genes are TRBV18 and TRBJ2-7; perhaps TRBD1 as D (6 bases). Per germline, CDR1 KGHSH and CDR2 LQKENI. The V gene lost 3 bases and the J gene lost 3 bases, with 24 bases spanning the gap. The CDR3 is 18 residues long. As DNA, the CDR3 is TGTGCCAGCTCACCTAAGGACTTGTCCCTGGGGGACAACTACGAGCAGTACTTC. It specifies CASSPKDLSLGDNYEQYF.

The chain uses TRBV6-1 and TRBJ1-4, with D perhaps TRBD1 (6 bases). The CDR3 length is 16 residues. The germline CDR1 and CDR2 sequences are MNHNS and SASEGT. Deletions cut 6 bases from V and 4 bases from J, with 18 bases between. The CDR3 DNA reads TGTGCCAGCAGCGAAAGGGGGGGGGGCCTTAATGAAAAACTGTTTTTT. It codes for CASSERGGGLNEKLFF.

The V and J genes are TRBV6-5 and TRBJ2-2; D remains ambiguous. The CDR3 has 15 residues. The germline V and J ends were trimmed by 6 bases and 6 bases, with 17 bases remaining between them. CDR1 and CDR2 (germline): MNHEY, SVGAGI. The CDR3 DNA is TGTGCCAGCAGCCCTTCTTGGGCCGAAGCCGGGGAGCTGTTTTTT. It is translated as CASSPSWAEAGELFF.

This clonotype was picked up many times. The DNA for the CDR3 is TGTGCCAGCAGAACACAGGGGCACACTGAAGCTTTCTTT. This sequence encodes CASRTQGHTEAFF. The chain combines TRBV28 with TRBJ1-1; TRBD1 agrees at 7 bases. J gave up 3 bases and V 6 bases, and 4 bases lay outside the gene matches. CDR1 MDHEN and CDR2 SYDVKM come from the germline V gene. The CDR3 sequence is 13 residues long. Variable domain in full (rest from reference TRBV28 and TRBJ1-1): DVKVTQSSRYLVKRTGEKVFLECVQDMDHENMFWYRQDPGLGLRLIYFSYDVKMKEKGDIPEGYSVSREKKERFSLILESASTNQTSMYLCASRTQGHTEAFFGQGTRLTVV.

This chain joins TRBV30 and TRBJ2-7; no firm D call. This CDR3 has 15 amino acids. Germline V gives CDR1 GTSNPN, CDR2 SVGIG (reference sequence). The V end lost 3 bases, the J end lost 0 bases, and 15 bases lay between the germline ends. In DNA form, the CDR3 reads TGTGCCTGGAGCCCTGGACGAGTGAGCTCCTACGAGCAGTACTTC. Translated: CAWSPGRVSSYEQYF.

This clonotype was detected only a few times. This rearrangement joins TRBV9 to TRBJ1-6; possible D gene TRBD1, 6 bases. Trimming removed 4 bases at V and 9 bases at J, with 11 bases between. Germline CDR1 and CDR2: SGDLS and YYNGEE. The CDR3 is made up of 13 amino acids. The CDR3 region has the DNA TGTGCCAGCAGCCCACGGACAGCTTCACCCCTCCACTTT. This gives the protein CASSPRTASPLHF.

This clonotype was observed many times. V usage is TRBV13 and J usage is TRBJ2-7; the match to TRBD2 covers 10 bases. This CDR3 spans 14 amino acids. With V trimmed by 5 bases and J by 5 bases, 6 bases remained unmatched. CDR1 is PRHDT and CDR2 is FYEKMQ in the germline V gene (reference sequence). The CDR3 protein is CASSLGLAKHEQYF. DNA for the CDR3: TGTGCCAGCAGCCTGGGACTAGCGAAGCACGAGCAGTACTTC.

CDR3 nucleotides: TGTGCCATCAGTGAGTCTGGGACAGGGCACCACGAGCAGTACTTC. This translates into CAISESGTGHHEQYF. The J gene is TRBJ2-7, the V gene TRBV10-3, with 9 nucleotides matching TRBD1. Germline CDR1 and CDR2: ENHRY and SYGVKD. CDR3 length: 15 residues. The ends lost 0 bases at V and 5 bases at J; junction bases unmatched: 5.

This clonotype was counted only a few times. The J gene is TRBJ1-2, the V gene TRBV12-3 or TRBV12-4; D gene uncertain. Trimming left V 2 bases short and J 10 bases short, with 8 bases between. The CDR3 loop spans 11 amino acids. The CDR3 loop reads CASSLFGTYTF. The CDR3 region has the DNA TGTGCCAGCAGTTTATTTGGAACCTACACCTTC.

This clonotype was seen repeatedly, ten times or more. The chain carries TRBV30 and TRBJ2-3, with 12 bases that match TRBD2. CDR1 and CDR2 from the germline V gene are GTSNPN and SVGIG (reference sequence). V lost 2 bases, J lost 4 bases, and 4 bases stayed unmatched. The CDR3 has 15 residues. The DNA for the CDR3 is TGTGCCTGGAGTAACCTAGCGGGGGGGCCAGATACGCAGTATTTT. The encoded protein is CAWSNLAGGPDTQYF.

Comment on this clonotype: This may stem from a read error, because a much larger clone lies one nucleotide away. This chain connects TRBV4-2 to TRBJ2-3, with a tentative D call TRBD1 (5 bases). Germline V gene sequence: CDR1 LGHNA, CDR2 YNFKEQ. CDR3 length: 14 amino acids. Trimming left V 3 bases short and J 8 bases short, with 15 bases between. CDR3 sequence: CASSHPDRAGTQYF. CDR3 in DNA: TGTGCCAGCAGCCATCCCGACAGAGCAGGTACGCAGTATTTT.

This clonotype was seen ten or more times. The chain is built from TRBV20-1 and TRBJ2-2, with unresolved D. V lost 0 bases to trimming and J lost 5 bases, with 13 bases between them. This CDR3 has 15 amino acids. Germline V gives CDR1 DFQATT, CDR2 SNEGSKA (reference sequence). CDR3 in amino acids: CSARDLQESTGELFF. The CDR3 bases are TGCAGTGCTAGAGATCTCCAGGAAAGTACCGGGGAGCTGTTTTTT.

In its sample, this clonotype was seen a few times. The chain employs TRBV12-3 or TRBV12-4 and TRBJ2-1; the D is unclear. CDR3 size: 12 residues. Trimming shortened V by 3 bases and J by 9 bases, and 9 bases separated the two germline ends. The CDR3 loop is CASSLNPGEQFF. In DNA, the CDR3 is TGTGCCAGCAGTTTGAATCCAGGTGAGCAGTTCTTC.

Note on this clonotype: This may arise from a read error, as a much more abundant clone is one base away. The V gene is TRBV29-1, the J gene TRBJ2-1, with TRBD1 matching over 7 bases. V gave up 4 bases and J gave up 2 bases; unmatched junction bases: 11. Germline V gene data show CDR1 as SQVTM and CDR2 as ANQGSEA. This CDR3 contains 16 residues. CDR3 DNA: TGCAGCGTTGGAGGCCAACAAGACAGGGCCTACAATGAGCAGTTCTTC. Translated: CSVGGQQDRAYNEQFF.

There are a few counts of this clonotype. This chain links TRBV12-3 or TRBV12-4 with TRBJ1-5; D gene ambiguous. V was pared by 3 bases and J by 10 bases, with 19 bases between. This CDR3 region has 15 residues. In DNA form, the CDR3 reads TGTGCCAGCAGTTTTAGGGAGGGAAGTATGGAACCCCAGCATTTT. Its translation: CASSFREGSMEPQHF.

This clonotype was seen at least ten times. This rearrangement joins TRBV7-9 to TRBJ1-1, with a possible D match to TRBD1 (5 bases). The V gene lost 4 bases and the J gene lost 0 bases, with 15 bases spanning the gap. Germline assignment: CDR1 SEHNR and CDR2 FQNEAQ (reference sequence). CDR3 length: 16 residues. The CDR3 region has the DNA TGTGCCAGCAGCTCCTCCTCGACAGCTTTGAACACTGAAGCTTTCTTT. This sequence encodes CASSSSSTALNTEAFF.

The V gene is TRBV7-9, the J gene TRBJ2-7; 8 bases match TRBD1. J lost 3 bases, V lost 3 bases, and 4 bases had no gene match. Germline V gene lookup returns CDR1 SEHNR and CDR2 FQNEAQ (reference sequence). The CDR3 contains 14 residues. CDR3 DNA sequence: TGTGCCAGCAGCTTGGACAGGGTGTTCTACGAGCAGTACTTC. Translation gives CASSLDRVFYEQYF.

This clonotype has ten or more counts. The V call is TRBV7-9, the J call TRBJ2-5, with TRBD2 identical over 8 bases. Germline V gene sequence: CDR1 SEHNR, CDR2 FQNEAQ (reference sequence). The CDR3 is 16 residues long. Unmatched junction bases numbered 11, after V lost 5 bases and J lost 3 bases. The CDR3 region is CASSPPVVSGEETQYF. CDR3 DNA: TGTGCCAGCAGCCCCCCCGTCGTTAGCGGGGAAGAGACCCAGTACTTC.

Concerning this clonotype: One base away lies a much larger clone, so this may be a sequencing read error. The rearrangement joins TRBV6-5 to TRBJ2-1; TRBD1 agrees at 7 bases. CDR3 length equals 15 residues. Germline V CDR1 and CDR2: MNHEY, SVGAGI. The CDR3 nucleotides read TGTGCCAGCAGGGAAGGACAGGTAACCCGCGATGAGCAGATCTTC. Its protein product is CASREGQVTRDEQIF.

This clonotype was picked up one time. V and J are TRBV19 and TRBJ2-6; D uncertain. This CDR3 contains 16 residues. Trimming cost V 7 bases and J 2 bases, with 15 bases left between them. Per the germline V gene, CDR1 is LNHDA and CDR2 is SQIVND (reference sequence). Here the CDR3 DNA reads TGTGCCAGTAAACGAGGATATTCACCTGGGGCCAACGTCCTGACTTTC. It translates to CASKRGYSPGANVLTF.

Many counts were recorded for this clonotype. The chain has TRBV4-3 and TRBJ1-1, with 9 bases matching TRBD1. Germline-derived CDR1 and CDR2 are LGHNA and YSLEER. The CDR3 contains 16 residues. The V segment lost 4 bases and the J segment 4 bases; nucleotides outside the gene matches: 10. The CDR3 protein is CASSPRTGEYGTEAFF. The CDR3 nucleotides are TGCGCCAGCAGCCCCCGGACAGGGGAATACGGCACTGAAGCTTTCTTT.

This clonotype was detected a few times. The chain links TRBV7-3 to TRBJ2-2; unclear D gene. From germline, CDR1 is SGHTA and CDR2 FQGTGA. CDR3 size: 14 residues. V dropped 4 bases and J dropped 8 bases, with 14 bases sitting between them. The chain's CDR3 is CASSWGLESGELFF. CDR3 sequence (DNA): TGTGCCAGCAGCTGGGGATTAGAATCAGGGGAGCTGTTTTTT.

The sample holds one count of this clonotype. Its ends do not fully match the called genes, so a read error is possible. CDR3 amino acids: CASSVGRDGLLGKLFF. The CDR3 nucleotides are TGTGCCAGCAGCGTAGGCAGGGACGGATTACTCGGGAAGCTGTTTTTT. This chain links TRBV9 with TRBJ2-2; D may correspond to TRBD1 or TRBD2 (5 bases each). The germline CDR1 and CDR2 sequences are SGDLS and YYNGEE. The CDR3 totals 16 residues.